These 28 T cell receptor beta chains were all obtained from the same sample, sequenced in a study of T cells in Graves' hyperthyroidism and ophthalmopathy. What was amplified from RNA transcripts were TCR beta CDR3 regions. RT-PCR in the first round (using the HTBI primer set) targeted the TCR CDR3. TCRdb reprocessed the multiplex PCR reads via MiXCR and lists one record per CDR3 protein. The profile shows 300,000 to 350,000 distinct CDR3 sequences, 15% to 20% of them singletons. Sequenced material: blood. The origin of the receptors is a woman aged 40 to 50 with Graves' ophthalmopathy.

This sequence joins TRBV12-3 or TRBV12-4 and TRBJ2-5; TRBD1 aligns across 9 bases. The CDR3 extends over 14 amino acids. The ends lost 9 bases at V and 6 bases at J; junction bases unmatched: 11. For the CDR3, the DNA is TGTGCCAGTACCCGGGACAGGGCAGGAAAGACCCAGTACTTC. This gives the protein CASTRDRAGKTQYF.

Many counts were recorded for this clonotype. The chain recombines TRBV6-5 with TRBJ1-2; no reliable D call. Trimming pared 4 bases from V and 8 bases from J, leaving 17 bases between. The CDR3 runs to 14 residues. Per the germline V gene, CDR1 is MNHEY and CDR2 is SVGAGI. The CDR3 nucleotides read TGTGCCAGCAGTTCCGAAGGGAGGTCGAGAGGCTACACCTTC. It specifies CASSSEGRSRGYTF.

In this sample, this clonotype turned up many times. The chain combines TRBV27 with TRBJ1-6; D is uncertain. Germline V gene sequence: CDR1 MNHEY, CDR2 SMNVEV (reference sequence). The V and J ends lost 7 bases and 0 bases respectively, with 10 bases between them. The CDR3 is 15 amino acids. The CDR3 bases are TGTGCCAGCATGTTTGGGTCCTCCTATAATTCACCCCTCCACTTT. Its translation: CASMFGSSYNSPLHF.

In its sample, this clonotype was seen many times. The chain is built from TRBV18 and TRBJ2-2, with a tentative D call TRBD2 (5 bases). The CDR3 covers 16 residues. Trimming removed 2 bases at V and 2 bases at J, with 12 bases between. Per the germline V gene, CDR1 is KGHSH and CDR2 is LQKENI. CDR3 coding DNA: TGTGCCAGCTCACCAGCAGCGGTAGTAAACACCGGGGAGCTGTTTTTT. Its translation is CASSPAAVVNTGELFF.

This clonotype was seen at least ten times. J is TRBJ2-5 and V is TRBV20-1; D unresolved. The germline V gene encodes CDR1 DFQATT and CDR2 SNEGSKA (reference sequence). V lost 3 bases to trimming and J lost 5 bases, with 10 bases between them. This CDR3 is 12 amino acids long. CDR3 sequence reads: CSASDTEETQYF. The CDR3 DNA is TGCAGTGCTAGTGATACGGAGGAGACCCAGTACTTC.

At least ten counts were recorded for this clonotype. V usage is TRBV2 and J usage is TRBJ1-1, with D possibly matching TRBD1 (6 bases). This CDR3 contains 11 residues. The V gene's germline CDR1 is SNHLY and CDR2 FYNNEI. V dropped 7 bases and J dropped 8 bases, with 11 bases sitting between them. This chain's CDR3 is CASTGGQEAFF. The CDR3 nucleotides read TGTGCCAGCACGGGGGGGCAGGAAGCTTTCTTT. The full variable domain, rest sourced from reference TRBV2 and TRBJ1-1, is EPEVTQTPSHQVTQMGQEVILRCVPISNHLYFYWYRQILGQKVEFLVSFYNNEISEKSEIFDDQFSVERPDGSNFTLKIRSTKLEDSAMYFCASTGGQEAFFGQGTRLTVV.

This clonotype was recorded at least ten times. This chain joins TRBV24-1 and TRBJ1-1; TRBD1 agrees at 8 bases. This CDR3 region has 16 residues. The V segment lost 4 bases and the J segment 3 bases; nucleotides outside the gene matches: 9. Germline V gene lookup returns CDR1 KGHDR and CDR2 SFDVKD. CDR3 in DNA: TGTGCCACCAGTGAGGGGGAGACAGGGGCGTACACTGAAGCTTTCTTT. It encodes CATSEGETGAYTEAFF.

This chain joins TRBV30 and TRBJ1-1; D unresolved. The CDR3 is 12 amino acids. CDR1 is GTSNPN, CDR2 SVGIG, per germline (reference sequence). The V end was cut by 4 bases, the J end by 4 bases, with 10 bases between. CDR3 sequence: CAWNRLGTEAFF. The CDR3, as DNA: TGTGCCTGGAATAGGCTGGGCACTGAAGCTTTCTTT.

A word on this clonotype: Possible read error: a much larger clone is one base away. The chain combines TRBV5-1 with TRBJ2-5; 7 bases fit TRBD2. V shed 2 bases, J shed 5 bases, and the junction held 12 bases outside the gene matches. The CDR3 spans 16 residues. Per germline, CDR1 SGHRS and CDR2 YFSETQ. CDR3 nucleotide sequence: TGCGCCAGCAGCTTTAGGGCGATGGGAGGGCCGGAGACCCAGTACTTC. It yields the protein CASSFRAMGGPETQYF. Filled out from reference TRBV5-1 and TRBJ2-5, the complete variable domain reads KAGVTQTPRYLIKTRGQQVTLSCSPISGHRSVSWYQQTPGQGLQFLFEYFSETQRNKGNFPGRFSGRQFSNSRSEMNVSTLELGDSALYLCASSFRAMGGPETQYFGPGTRLLVL.

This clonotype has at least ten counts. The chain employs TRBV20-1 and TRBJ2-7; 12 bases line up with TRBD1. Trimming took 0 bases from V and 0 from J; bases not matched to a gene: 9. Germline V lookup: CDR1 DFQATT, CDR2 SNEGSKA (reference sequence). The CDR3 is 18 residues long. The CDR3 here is CSARDRGQGAGYSYEQYF. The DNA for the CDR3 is TGCAGTGCTAGAGACCGGGGACAGGGGGCAGGGTACTCCTACGAGCAGTACTTC.

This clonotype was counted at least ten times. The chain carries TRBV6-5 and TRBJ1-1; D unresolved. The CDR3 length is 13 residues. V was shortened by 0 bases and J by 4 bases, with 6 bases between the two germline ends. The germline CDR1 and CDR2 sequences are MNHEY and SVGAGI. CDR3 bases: TGTGCCAGCAGTTACTCCGGTCTCACTGAAGCTTTCTTT. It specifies CASSYSGLTEAFF.

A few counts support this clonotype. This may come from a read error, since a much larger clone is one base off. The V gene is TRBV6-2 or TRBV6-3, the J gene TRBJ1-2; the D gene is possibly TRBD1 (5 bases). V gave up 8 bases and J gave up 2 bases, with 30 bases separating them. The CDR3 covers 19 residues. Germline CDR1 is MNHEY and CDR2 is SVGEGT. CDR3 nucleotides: TGTGCCAGCCGTCCCTGGGCGATTTTCAGGGAGGAGTGGAACTATGGCTACACCTTC. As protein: CASRPWAIFREEWNYGYTF.

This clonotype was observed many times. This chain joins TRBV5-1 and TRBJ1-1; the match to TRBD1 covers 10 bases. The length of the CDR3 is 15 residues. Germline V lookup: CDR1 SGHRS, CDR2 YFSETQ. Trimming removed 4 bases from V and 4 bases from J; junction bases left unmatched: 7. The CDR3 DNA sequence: TGCGCCAGCAGCGAACAGCGGACAGGGGGCACTGAAGCTTTCTTT. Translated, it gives CASSEQRTGGTEAFF.

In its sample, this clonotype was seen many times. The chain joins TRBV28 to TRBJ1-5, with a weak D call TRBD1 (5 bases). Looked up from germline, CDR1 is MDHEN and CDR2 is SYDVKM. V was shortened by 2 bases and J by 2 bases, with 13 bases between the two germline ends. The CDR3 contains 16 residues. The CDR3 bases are TGTGCCAGCAGTTTAATTATGGGGGAAGGCAATCAGCCCCAGCATTTT. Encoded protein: CASSLIMGEGNQPQHF.

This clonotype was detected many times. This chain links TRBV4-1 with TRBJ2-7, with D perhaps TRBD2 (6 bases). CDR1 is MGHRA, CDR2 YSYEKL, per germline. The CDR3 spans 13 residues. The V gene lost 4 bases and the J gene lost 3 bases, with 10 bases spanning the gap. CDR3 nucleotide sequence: TGCGCCAGCAGCCCGGGGACTCTCTACGAGCAGTACTTC. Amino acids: CASSPGTLYEQYF.

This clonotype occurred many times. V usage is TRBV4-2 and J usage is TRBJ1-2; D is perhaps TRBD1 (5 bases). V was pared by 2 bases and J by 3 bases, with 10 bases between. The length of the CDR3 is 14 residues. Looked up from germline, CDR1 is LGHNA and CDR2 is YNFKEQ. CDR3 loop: CASSQPQGDYGYTF. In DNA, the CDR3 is TGTGCCAGCAGCCAACCTCAGGGAGACTATGGCTACACCTTC.

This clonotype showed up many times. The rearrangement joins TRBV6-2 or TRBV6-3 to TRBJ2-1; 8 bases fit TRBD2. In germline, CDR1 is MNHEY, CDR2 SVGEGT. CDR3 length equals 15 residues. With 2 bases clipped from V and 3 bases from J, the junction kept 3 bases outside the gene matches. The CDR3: CASSYKAGDYNEQFF. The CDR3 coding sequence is TGTGCCAGCAGTTACAAAGCGGGGGACTACAATGAGCAGTTCTTC.

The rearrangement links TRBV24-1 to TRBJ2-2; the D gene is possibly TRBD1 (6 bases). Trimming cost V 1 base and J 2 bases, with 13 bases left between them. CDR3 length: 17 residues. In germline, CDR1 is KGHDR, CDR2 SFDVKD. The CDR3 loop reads CATSDLGGQINTGELFF. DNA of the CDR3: TGTGCCACCAGTGATTTAGGAGGACAGATTAACACCGGGGAGCTGTTTTTT.

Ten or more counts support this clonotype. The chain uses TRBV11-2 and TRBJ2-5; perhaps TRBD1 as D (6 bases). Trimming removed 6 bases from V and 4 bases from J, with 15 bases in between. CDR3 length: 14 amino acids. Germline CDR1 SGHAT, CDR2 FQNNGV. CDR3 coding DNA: TGTGCCAGCAGTAAGAACAGGGTTAGAGAGACCCAGTACTTC. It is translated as CASSKNRVRETQYF.

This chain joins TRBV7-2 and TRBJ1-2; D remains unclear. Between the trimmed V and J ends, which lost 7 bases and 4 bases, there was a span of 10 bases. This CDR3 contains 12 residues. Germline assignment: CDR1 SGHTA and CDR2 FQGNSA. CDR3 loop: CASNSIGYGYTF. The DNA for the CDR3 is TGTGCCAGCAACTCAATAGGCTATGGCTACACCTTC.

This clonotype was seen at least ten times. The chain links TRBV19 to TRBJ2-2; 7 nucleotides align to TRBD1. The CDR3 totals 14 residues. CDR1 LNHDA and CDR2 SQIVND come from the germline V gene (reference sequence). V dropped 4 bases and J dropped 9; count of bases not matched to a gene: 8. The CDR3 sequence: CASSTTTTGRELFF. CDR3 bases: TGTGCCAGTAGTACCACCACGACAGGGAGGGAGCTGTTTTTT. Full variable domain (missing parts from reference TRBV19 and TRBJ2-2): DGGITQSPKYLFRKEGQNVTLSCEQNLNHDAMYWYRQDPGQGLRLIYYSQIVNDFQKGDIAEGYSVSREKKESFPLTVTSAQKNPTAFYLCASSTTTTGRELFFGEGSRLTVL.

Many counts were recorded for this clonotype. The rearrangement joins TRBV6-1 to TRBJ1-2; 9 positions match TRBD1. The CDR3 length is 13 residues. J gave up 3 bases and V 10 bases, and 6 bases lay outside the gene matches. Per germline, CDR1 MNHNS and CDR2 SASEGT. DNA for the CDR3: TGTGCCATCCGGGACAGGGCTCACTATGGCTACACCTTC. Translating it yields CAIRDRAHYGYTF.

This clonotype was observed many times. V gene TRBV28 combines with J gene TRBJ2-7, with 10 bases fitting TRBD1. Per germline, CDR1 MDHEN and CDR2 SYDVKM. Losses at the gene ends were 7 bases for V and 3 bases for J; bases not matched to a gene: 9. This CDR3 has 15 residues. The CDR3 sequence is CASIPLGTGDYEQYF. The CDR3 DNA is TGTGCCAGCATACCTCTCGGGACAGGGGACTACGAGCAGTACTTC. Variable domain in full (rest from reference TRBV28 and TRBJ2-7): DVKVTQSSRYLVKRTGEKVFLECVQDMDHENMFWYRQDPGLGLRLIYFSYDVKMKEKGDIPEGYSVSREKKERFSLILESASTNQTSMYLCASIPLGTGDYEQYFGPGTRLTVT.

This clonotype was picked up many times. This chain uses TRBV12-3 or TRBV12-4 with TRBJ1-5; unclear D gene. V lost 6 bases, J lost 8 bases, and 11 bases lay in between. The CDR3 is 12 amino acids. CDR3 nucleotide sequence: TGTGCCAGCAGCCCCTTGGAGGAGCCCCAGCATTTT. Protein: CASSPLEEPQHF.

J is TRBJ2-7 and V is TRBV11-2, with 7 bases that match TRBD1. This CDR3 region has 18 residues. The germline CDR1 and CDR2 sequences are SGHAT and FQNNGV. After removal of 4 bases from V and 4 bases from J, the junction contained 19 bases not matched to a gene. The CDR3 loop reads CASSSLTSRTGTVYEQYF. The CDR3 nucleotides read TGTGCCAGCAGCTCCTTAACCTCCCGGACAGGTACGGTGTACGAGCAGTACTTC.

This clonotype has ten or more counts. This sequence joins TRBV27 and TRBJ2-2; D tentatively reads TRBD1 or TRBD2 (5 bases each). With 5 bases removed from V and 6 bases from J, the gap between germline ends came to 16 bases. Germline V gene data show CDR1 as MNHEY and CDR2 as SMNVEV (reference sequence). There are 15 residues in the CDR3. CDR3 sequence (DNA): TGTGCCAGCAGTCAGGGAGAGGGGTTTCCCGGGGAGCTGTTTTTT. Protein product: CASSQGEGFPGELFF.

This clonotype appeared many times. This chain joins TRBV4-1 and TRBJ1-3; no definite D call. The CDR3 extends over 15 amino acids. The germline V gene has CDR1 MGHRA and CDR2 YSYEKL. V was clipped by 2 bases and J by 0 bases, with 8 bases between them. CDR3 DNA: TGCGCCAGCAGCCAACGCGCAGACTCTGGAAACACCATATATTTT. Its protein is CASSQRADSGNTIYF.

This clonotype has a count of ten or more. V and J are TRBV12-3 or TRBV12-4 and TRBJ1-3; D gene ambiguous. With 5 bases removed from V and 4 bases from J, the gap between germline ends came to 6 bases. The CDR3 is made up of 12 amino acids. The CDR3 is CASSRSGNTIYF. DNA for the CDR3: TGTGCCAGCAGTCGTTCGGGAAACACCATATATTTT.